The TCR beta chain under discussion was sequenced for a study of T cells in Graves' hyperthyroidism and ophthalmopathy. Overall study results and limits: Among thyroid clonotypes expanded above 0.001, most also appeared in blood.

This clonotype was counted between two and nine times. The antigen is not known. Regions amplified from RNA transcripts were the TCR beta CDR3 regions. RT-PCR in the first round (using the HTBI primer set) targeted the TCR CDR3. TCRdb used MiXCR to reprocess the multiplex PCR reads, holding one entry per CDR3 protein. The data contain 250,000 to 400,000 distinct CDR3 sequences, roughly 13% of them singletons. CDR1 is MDHEN, CDR2 SYDVKM, per germline. Trimming left V 2 bases short and J 10 bases short, with 17 bases between. This CDR3 has 15 amino acids. J is TRBJ1-4 and V is TRBV28; possible D gene TRBD1, 5 bases. The specimen sequenced was blood. The receptor comes from a woman in her thirties or forties with Graves' ophthalmopathy. CDR3 bases: TGTGCCAGCAGTTTAGTCGGTCAGGGTACTGCAAAACTGTTTTTT. Its translation: CASSLVGQGTAKLFF. Looking up the rest from reference TRBV28 and TRBJ1-4 gives the full variable domain: DVKVTQSSRYLVKRTGEKVFLECVQDMDHENMFWYRQDPGLGLRLIYFSYDVKMKEKGDIPEGYSVSREKKERFSLILESASTNQTSMYLCASSLVGQGTAKLFFGSGTQLSVL.